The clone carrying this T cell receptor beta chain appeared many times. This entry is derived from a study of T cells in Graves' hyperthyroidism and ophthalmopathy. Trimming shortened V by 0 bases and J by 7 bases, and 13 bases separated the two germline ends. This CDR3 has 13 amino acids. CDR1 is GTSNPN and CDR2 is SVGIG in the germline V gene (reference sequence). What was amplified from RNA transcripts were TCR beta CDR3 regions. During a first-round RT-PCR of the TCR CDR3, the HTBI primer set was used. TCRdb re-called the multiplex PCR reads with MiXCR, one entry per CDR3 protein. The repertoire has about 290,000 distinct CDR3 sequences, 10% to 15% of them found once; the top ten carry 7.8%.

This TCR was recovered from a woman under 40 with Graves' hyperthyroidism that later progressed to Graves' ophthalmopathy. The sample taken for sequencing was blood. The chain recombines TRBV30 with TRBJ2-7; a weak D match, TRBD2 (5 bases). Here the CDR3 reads CAWSVMGVGEQYF. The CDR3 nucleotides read TGTGCCTGGAGTGTAATGGGAGTCGGGGAGCAGTACTTC.